The TCR beta chain described here comes from a study of early T cells in non-severe SARS-CoV-2 infection. The germline gives CDR1 SNHLY, CDR2 FYNNEI. Trimming stripped 8 bases from V and 4 bases from J, with 5 bases between. The CDR3 consists of 11 residues. The TCR library protocol was used to attach unique molecular identifiers. These identifiers were attached to individual cDNA molecules. TCRdb re-called the 5' RACE reads through MiXCR, storing one row per CDR3 protein. The sample lists roughly 92,000 distinct CDR3 sequences; roughly 12% were seen once. The source of this sequence is an adult who was a healthcare worker with PCR-confirmed SARS-CoV-2 infection or an uninfected control (not recorded which). This chain uses TRBV2 with TRBJ2-2; no definite D call. The sequenced sample was whole blood, obtained at baseline. CDR3 bases: TGTGCCAGCGTAGTCACCGGGGAGCTGTTTTTT. Protein: CASVVTGELFF.